The entry below gives a single T cell receptor beta chain sequence along with its context. Its target is not known. V lost 3 bases to trimming and J lost 4 bases; unmatched junction nucleotides: 4. This CDR3 region has 14 residues. Germline values: CDR1 SGDLS, CDR2 YYNGEE. This sample is part of a study of beta chain features in type 1 diabetes. The study reverse transcribed the entire isolated RNA, so it sequenced expressed TCRB transcripts. Sequencing was performed with immunoSEQ multiplex PCR; in TCRdb, only in-frame clones are kept and a portion is missing. The sample lists 300,000 to 400,000 clones; roughly a tenth were seen once. Overall study results and limits: Moderate but significant shortening of TCRB CDR3s was recorded in all four CD4+ subsets from Type 1 diabetes patients.

The sequenced sample consisted of central memory CD4+ T cells from blood. This chain joins TRBV9 and TRBJ2-5, with 9 positions matching TRBD1. This clonotype was obtained from a man aged 25-45 years with type 1 diabetes. CDR3 region: CASSAGQGIETQYF. Here the CDR3 DNA reads TGTGCCAGCAGCGCGGGACAGGGAATAGAGACCCAGTACTTC. Based on the CDR3 plus reference TRBV9 and TRBJ2-5, the full variable domain is DSGVTQTPKHLITATGQRVTLRCSPRSGDLSVYWYQQSLDQGLQFLIQYYNGEERAKGNILERFSAQQFPDLHSELNLSSLELGDSALYFCASSAGQGIETQYFGPGTRLLVL.